This T cell receptor beta chain was observed in a study of blood T cell repertoires in COVID-19 (dated by TCRdb to 2020 to 2022). Some background on the complete study: Collaborator samples came from the United States, Italy and Spain and covered acute and convalescent phases of COVID-19. The material from the prospective study consisted of cDNA or gDNA derived from T cells, B-cell-depleted T cells, or PBMCs. Subjects who had been exposed to COVID-19, were actively infected with it, or had recovered from it provided the deeply sampled blood TCRbeta repertoires that made up the dataset. The repertoires were made available in a free public database intended to serve as a resource for research on the immune response to SARS-CoV-2. The samples were drawn from the first 160 participants of the ongoing ImmuneRACE study and from over 950 subjects provided by 6 global collaborators. A de-identified subject ID, COVID-19 status, age in years and sex were almost always included in the sample metadata. HLA class I and class II types, where available, came from metadata supplied by the sample provider rather than from assay-based typing.

TCRbeta CDR3 regions were amplified from genomic DNA using the immunoSEQ Assay, a bias-controlled multiplex PCR. As for how the authors treated the data: Nucleated cell counts per sample were estimated from amplification of reference gene primers within the assay. Sequence reads were collapsed and filtered to measure the absolute abundance of every unique TCRbeta CDR3 rearrangement. For each sample, productive Simpson clonality was calculated as the square root of Simpson's diversity index over productive rearrangements. What TCRdb holds here is the immuneACCESS table cut down to in-frame rearrangements. Part of the clones is not present; checked against another copy, under half of the missing clones reflect an unresolved V gene, and the others are unexplained. V, J and clone size derive from that table, while D and trimming were established from the DNA sequence. Recorded for this sample are about 250,000 clones; around 90% of them occurred a single time. Approximately 3% of the sample belongs to the ten largest clones.

In the case of this clone: Its antigen specificity is not known. Qualities for individual bases were not recorded, and no much larger clone is one base off.

Beyond this particular receptor, the publication reports: The quantity of clinical and demographic metadata differed by source and by participant and was supplied without curation.

The CDR3, from cysteine to phenylalanine, totals 14 residues. This entry keeps only the CDR3 DNA: 42 bases, framed from base 1. The germline V gene encodes CDR1 SGHVS and CDR2 FNYEAQ. V lost 5 bases and J lost 2 bases; the stretch between them is 12 bases long. Enrolling through a virtual design, the prospective study's participants ranged in age from roughly 18 to 95 years and lived across roughly 24 United States geographic areas. In the prospective study, participants were assigned to cohorts based on the clinical history participants reported in a screening survey and a study questionnaire. For ImmuneRACE Cohort 3, a participant was defined as recovered based on two consecutive negative NP/OP PCR tests, clearance by a healthcare professional, or resolution of symptoms. Mobile phlebotomists in the prospective study collected whole blood, serum and a nasopharyngeal or oropharyngeal swab from every participant. Additional blood draws and questionnaires over a 2-month period could optionally be provided by prospective study participants. Prospective study blood samples were shipped either frozen or at room temperature before DNA extraction.

This TCR was recovered from a woman between 45 and 65 years old who had recovered from COVID-19. The rearrangement combines TRBV7-6 with TRBJ2-5; perhaps TRBD1 is the D gene, with 6 bases matching. The sample taken for sequencing was PBMCs or T cells enriched from blood (not recorded which). The DNA sequence is as follows: TGTGCCAGCAGCCACGTAGGGGGTCAAGAGACCCAGTACTTC. Its translation reads: CASSHVGGQETQYF.